One sample yielded the 8 T cell receptor beta chains listed below, sequenced in a study of blood T cell repertoires in COVID-19. TCRdb's copy holds only in-frame clones and misses some; the assay was immunoSEQ multiplex PCR. This table has tens of thousands of clones, 87% appearing once. The sequencing sample was made of peripheral blood. These receptors came from a man aged 60 to 69 with acute or convalescent COVID-19.

The chain combines TRBV10-3 with TRBJ1-2; 9 positions match TRBD1. There are 15 residues in the CDR3. The germline V gene encodes CDR1 ENHRY and CDR2 SYGVKD. V dropped 0 bases and J dropped 4; count of bases not matched to a gene: 3. The DNA for the CDR3 is TGTGCCATCAGTGAGTCACAGGGGGCCCCCTATGGCTACACCTTC. This codes for CAISESQGAPYGYTF.

The table lists this clone with a few counts. The chain carries TRBV24-1 and TRBJ1-2, with D possibly TRBD1 on 5 matching bases. Germline V gene lookup returns CDR1 KGHDR and CDR2 SFDVKD. V lost 3 bases to trimming and J lost 5 bases, with 12 bases between them. The CDR3 extends over 14 amino acids. The CDR3 region has the DNA TGTGCCACCAGTGATGGGGGAGGTGCGTATGGCTACACCTTC. Translation gives CATSDGGGAYGYTF.

J is TRBJ2-3 and V is TRBV7-2; D perhaps matches TRBD1 (6 bases). This CDR3 region has 13 residues. Germline CDR1 SGHTA, CDR2 FQGNSA. Trimming removed 5 bases from V and 4 bases from J, with 10 bases in between. CDR3 loop: CASSAQGSDTQYF. The CDR3 DNA is TGTGCCAGCAGCGCACAGGGATCAGATACGCAGTATTTT.

This rearrangement joins TRBV6-1 to TRBJ1-5; 7 positions agree with TRBD1. CDR1 MNHNS and CDR2 SASEGT come from the germline V gene. The J segment lost 9 bases and the V segment lost 1 base, leaving 9 bases of the junction unmatched. This CDR3 is built from 15 residues. The chain's CDR3 is CASSEGTGGIGPQHF. CDR3 DNA: TGTGCCAGCAGTGAAGGGACAGGCGGAATAGGGCCCCAGCATTTT.

V gene TRBV19 combines with J gene TRBJ1-1; D is unclear. This CDR3 contains 11 residues. From germline, CDR1 is LNHDA and CDR2 SQIVND (reference sequence). Trimming pared 7 bases from V and 3 bases from J, leaving 6 bases between. Written as DNA, the CDR3 is TGTGCCAGTACCCAGGACACTGAAGCTTTCTTT. Its translation is CASTQDTEAFF. Combining the CDR3 with reference TRBV19 and TRBJ1-1 gives the whole variable domain DGGITQSPKYLFRKEGQNVTLSCEQNLNHDAMYWYRQDPGQGLRLIYYSQIVNDFQKGDIAEGYSVSREKKESFPLTVTSAQKNPTAFYLCASTQDTEAFFGQGTRLTVV.

This chain connects TRBV6-2 or TRBV6-3 to TRBJ2-7; D is undetermined. Per germline, CDR1 MNHEY and CDR2 SVGEGT. V shed 4 bases and J shed 0 bases, with 16 bases lying between them. This CDR3 spans 16 amino acids. Here the CDR3 DNA reads TGTGCCAGCAGTTCCACCGACATGATAACCTCCTACGAGCAGTACTTC. This encodes CASSSTDMITSYEQYF.

The J gene is TRBJ1-2, the V gene TRBV25-1; no reliable D call. Germline lookup yields CDR1 MGHDK and CDR2 SYGVNS. The CDR3 loop spans 12 amino acids. V was shortened by 1 base and J by 7 bases, with 7 bases between the two germline ends. The CDR3: CASSEWPGGYTF. Written as DNA, the CDR3 is TGTGCCAGCAGTGAATGGCCAGGTGGCTACACCTTC.

The chain is built from TRBV7-2 and TRBJ2-7; 9 nucleotides agree with TRBD1. Germline values: CDR1 SGHTA, CDR2 FQGNSA. Trimming at V came to 5 bases and at J to 3 bases, leaving 17 bases not matched to a gene. The CDR3 consists of 18 residues. CDR3 region: CASSLSSLGTGYNYEQYF. CDR3 DNA: TGTGCCAGCAGCCTGAGTTCCTTAGGGACAGGGTATAACTACGAGCAGTACTTC. Using reference TRBV7-2 and TRBJ2-7 for the parts outside the CDR3, the full variable domain is GAGVSQSPSNKVTEKGKDVELRCDPISGHTALYWYRQSLGQGLEFLIYFQGNSAPDKSGLPSDRFSAERTGGSVSTLTIQRTQQEDSAVYLCASSLSSLGTGYNYEQYFGPGTRLTVT.